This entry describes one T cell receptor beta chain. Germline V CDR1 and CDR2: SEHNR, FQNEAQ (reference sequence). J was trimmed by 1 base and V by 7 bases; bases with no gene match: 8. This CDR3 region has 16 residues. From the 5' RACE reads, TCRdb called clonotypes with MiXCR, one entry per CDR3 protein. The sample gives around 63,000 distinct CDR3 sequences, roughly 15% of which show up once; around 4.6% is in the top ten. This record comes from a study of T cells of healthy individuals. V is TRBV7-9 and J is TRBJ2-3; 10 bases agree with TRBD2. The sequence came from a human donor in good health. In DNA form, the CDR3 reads TGTGCCAGCAATCCGGTAGCGGGAGGACGCACAGATACGCAGTATTTT. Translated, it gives CASNPVAGGRTDTQYF.